This entry features one T cell receptor beta chain sequence. The antigen is unknown. Unexposed donor CD4+ T cells date from about 2011-2018, before the COVID-19 pandemic. The data originate from a study of CD4 T cells in relation to SARS-CoV-2 and coronaviruses. Regarding the study as a whole: This crossreactivity analysis covered spike protein alone, no other viral proteins. Memory recall responses, not primary responses primed in culture, are what the assay detects. No donor gave both pre-pandemic and post-infection samples. Compared with monoreactive clones, crossreactive clones showed significantly weaker SARS-CoV-2 expansion.

Germline V lookup: CDR1 SGHTA, CDR2 FQGTGA. The CDR3 sequence is 15 residues long. Between the trimmed V and J ends, which lost 5 bases and 0 bases, there was a span of 12 bases. TCRdb keeps only in-frame clones here, not all; method: immunoSEQ multiplex PCR. The sample yields just under 65,000 clones, 85% to 95% seen once. Material for sequencing was naive CD4+ T cells from PBMCs. The subset here: naive CD4+ T cells isolated by negative enrichment. This TCR was sampled from a human donor in good health. This chain joins TRBV7-3 and TRBJ2-3; D gene ambiguous. The CDR3 region has the DNA TGTGCCAGCAGCCCCACCGTATTGAGCACAGATACGCAGTATTTT. It specifies CASSPTVLSTDTQYF.